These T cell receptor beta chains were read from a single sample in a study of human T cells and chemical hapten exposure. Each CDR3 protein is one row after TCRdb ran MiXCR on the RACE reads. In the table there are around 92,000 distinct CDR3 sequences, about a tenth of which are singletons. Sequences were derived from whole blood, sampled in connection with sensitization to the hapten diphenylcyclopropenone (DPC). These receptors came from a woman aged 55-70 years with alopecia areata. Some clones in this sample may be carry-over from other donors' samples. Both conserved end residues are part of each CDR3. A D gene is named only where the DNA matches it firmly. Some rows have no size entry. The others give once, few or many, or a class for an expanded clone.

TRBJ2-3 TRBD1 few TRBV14 TGTGCCAGCAGCAGAGGGCCGGGACAGGGGTCGCCAGATACGCAGTATTTT CASSRGPGQGSPDTQYF
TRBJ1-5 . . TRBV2 TGTGCCAGCGGGGGGGAAAATCAGCCCCAGCATTTT CASGGENQPQHF
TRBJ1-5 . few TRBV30 TGTGCCTGGTCAGGGGCGGAGGGGCCCCAGCATTTT CAWSGAEGPQHF
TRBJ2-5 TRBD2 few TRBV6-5 TGTGCCAGCACTACGGGACTAGCGATTCAAGAGACCCAGTACTTC CASTTGLAIQETQYF
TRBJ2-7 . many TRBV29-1 TGCAGCGCAAGGACAGACCTTCGGAGGGAGCAGTACTTC CSARTDLRREQYF
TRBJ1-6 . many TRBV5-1 TGCGCCAGCAGCTTGGAGAGGGATTCACCCCTCCACTTT CASSLERDSPLHF
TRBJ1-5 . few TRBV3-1 TGTGCCAGCAGCCAAGCGGGAGATCAGCCCCAGCATTTT CASSQAGDQPQHF
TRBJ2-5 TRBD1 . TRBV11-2 TGTGCCAGCAGCTTCACTCGGGACAGGAGCCGAGAGACCCAGTACTTC CASSFTRDRSRETQYF
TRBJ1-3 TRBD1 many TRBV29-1 TGCAGCGTTAACAGGGGCTACGGAAACACCATATATTTT CSVNRGYGNTIYF
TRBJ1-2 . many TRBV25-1 TGTGCCAGCAGTGAATATGGAGAGACTAACTATGGCTACACCTTC CASSEYGETNYGYTF
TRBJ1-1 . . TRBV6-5 TGTGCCAGCAGTTACGGGGCCGGGACTGAAGCTTTCTTT CASSYGAGTEAFF
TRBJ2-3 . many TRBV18 TGTGCCAGCTCAGCGATTAGCACAGATACGCAGTATTTT CASSAISTDTQYF
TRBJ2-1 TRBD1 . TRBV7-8 TGTGCCAGCAGCCCGGACAGGGACAATGTGCAGTTCTTC CASSPDRDNVQFF
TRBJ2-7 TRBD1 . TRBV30 TGTGCCTGGGCGGGACAGGGGAACGAGCAGTACTTC CAWAGQGNEQYF
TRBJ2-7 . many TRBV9 TGTGCCAGCAGCGTCGGGACACTGGACGAGCAGTACTTC CASSVGTLDEQYF
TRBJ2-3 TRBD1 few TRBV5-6 TGTGCCAGCAGCTTTACAAGGGACAGCTTCACAGATACGCAGTATTTT CASSFTRDSFTDTQYF
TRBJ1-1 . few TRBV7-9 TGTGCCAGCAGCTTAGCGCGGGCCCTGAGCACTGAAGCTTTCTTT CASSLARALSTEAFF
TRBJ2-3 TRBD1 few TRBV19 TGTGCCAGTATCCCAAGGGGACAGTTTGGAGTAGTAACAGATACGCAGTATTTT CASIPRGQFGVVTDTQYF
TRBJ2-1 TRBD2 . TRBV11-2 TGTGCCAGCAGTAAGACTAGCGGAGATCACAATGAGCAGTTCTTC CASSKTSGDHNEQFF
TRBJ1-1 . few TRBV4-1 TGCGCCAGCAGCCCGCGCACCGTAGGTTCGACCACTGAAGCTTTCTTT CASSPRTVGSTTEAFF
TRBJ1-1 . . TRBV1 TGCACCAGCAGCCGCCGGGGTAGCGTGAGGGGACTTGAAGCTTTCTTT CTSSRRGSVRGLEAFF
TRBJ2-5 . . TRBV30 TGTGCCTGGAGTGGACAGCCATTAGGAGAGACCCAGTACTTC CAWSGQPLGETQYF
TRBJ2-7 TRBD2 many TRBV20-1 TGCAGTGCCCAGGGCCGGGGACTAGGGGACTACGAGCAGTACTTC CSAQGRGLGDYEQYF
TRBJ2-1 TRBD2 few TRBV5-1 TGCGCCAGCAGCTTGGCCCTAGCGGGGGGGAATAATGAGCAGTTCTTC CASSLALAGGNNEQFF
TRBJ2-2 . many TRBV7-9 TGTGCCAGCAGCCCTAGCTGGCGCTACACCGGGGAGCTGTTTTTT CASSPSWRYTGELFF
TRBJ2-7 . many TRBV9 TGTGCCAGCAGCGTAGGCGGCGGAGGCTCCTACGAGCAGTACTTC CASSVGGGGSYEQYF
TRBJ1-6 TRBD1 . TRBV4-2 TGTGCCAGCAGCCAAGATTTGGGACAGGGTTTTTCACCCCTCCACTTT CASSQDLGQGFSPLHF
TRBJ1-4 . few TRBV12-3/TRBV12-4 TGTGCCAGCAACGCAAGAGGGGGGCTTGAAAAACTGTTTTTT CASNARGGLEKLFF
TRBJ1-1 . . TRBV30 TGTGCCTGGAGTGCTTCCCCCATGGCTTTCTTT CAWSASPMAFF
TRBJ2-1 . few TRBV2 TGTGCCAGCAGTGAAGCGCTTTGGGAGCAGCGACTAAGCTCCTACAATGAGCAGTTCTTC CASSEALWEQRLSSYNEQFF
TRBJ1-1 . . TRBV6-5 TGTGCCAGCAGTTACTCGTTCCAGAGCACTGAAGCTTTCTTT CASSYSFQSTEAFF
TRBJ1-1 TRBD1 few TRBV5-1 TGCGCCAGCAGCTTTACAGGGGCTCTGGGTACTGAAGCTTTCTTT CASSFTGALGTEAFF
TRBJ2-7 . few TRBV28 TGTGCCAGCAGCATATCCGGGACAAACTACGAGCAGTACTTC CASSISGTNYEQYF
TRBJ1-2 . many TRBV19 TGTGCCAGTAGTATGTCAGGTTGGGAGAGAACTCACTATGGCTACACCTTC CASSMSGWERTHYGYTF
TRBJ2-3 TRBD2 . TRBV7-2 TGTGCCAGCAGCACCCGACTAGCGGGGGGGCCGGATACGCAGTATTTT CASSTRLAGGPDTQYF
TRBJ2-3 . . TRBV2 TGTGCCAGGACCACAGATACGCAGTATTTT CARTTDTQYF
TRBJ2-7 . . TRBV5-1 TGCGCCAGCAGCGTGGACCCCGGGGGTGCGACCTACGAGCAGTACTTC CASSVDPGGATYEQYF
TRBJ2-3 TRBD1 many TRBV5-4 TGTGCCAGCAGTCAATTTAACATATGGACAGGGGGGGAGGATACGCAGTATTTT CASSQFNIWTGGEDTQYF
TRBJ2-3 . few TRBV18 TGTGCCAGCTCACCTGGGACCCCAGATACGCAGTATTTT CASSPGTPDTQYF
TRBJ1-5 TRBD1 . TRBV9 TGTGCCAGCAACACTCAACAGGGGAGCAATCAGCCCCAGCATTTT CASNTQQGSNQPQHF
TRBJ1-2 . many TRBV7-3 TGTGCCAGCAGCTCATACGGGGATGGCTACACCTTC CASSSYGDGYTF
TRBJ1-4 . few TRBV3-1 TGTGCCAGCAGCCAAGGACCTGAAAAACTGTTTTTT CASSQGPEKLFF
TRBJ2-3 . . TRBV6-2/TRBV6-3 TGTGCCAGCAATGGTGGGAACACCAGGGATACGCAGTATTTT CASNGGNTRDTQYF
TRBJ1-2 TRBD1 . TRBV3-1 TGTGCCAGCAGCCAAGACCATAACAGGGGCCACGGCTACACCTTC CASSQDHNRGHGYTF
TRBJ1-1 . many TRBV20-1 TGCAGTGCTAGAGATGTGACAGGGAACACTGAAGCTTTCTTT CSARDVTGNTEAFF
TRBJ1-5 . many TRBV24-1 TGTGCCACCAGTGACCCGCAGGGGTGGAATCAGCCCCAGCATTTT CATSDPQGWNQPQHF
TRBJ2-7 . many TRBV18 TGTGCCAGCTCACCTCCTTCAGGGACCTACGAGCAGTACTTC CASSPPSGTYEQYF
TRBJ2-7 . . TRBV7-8 TGTGCCAGCAGCTCGGGGGCGGGTTTGATCGAGCAGTACTTC CASSSGAGLIEQYF
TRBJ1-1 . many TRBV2 TGTGCCAGCAAACAGGCTAACTCGAACACTGAAGCTTTCTTT CASKQANSNTEAFF
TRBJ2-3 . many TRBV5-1 TGCGCCAGCAGCTTGATCGTGGGCAGCACAGATACGCAGTATTTT CASSLIVGSTDTQYF
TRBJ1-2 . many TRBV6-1 TGTGCCAGCAGTCCGGGCGGAGGACATTCCTATGGCTACACCTTC CASSPGGGHSYGYTF
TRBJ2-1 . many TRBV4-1 TGCGCCAGCAGCCAAGATCCGGGGGCGGGGAGGCCGCGGGAGCAGTTCTTC CASSQDPGAGRPREQFF
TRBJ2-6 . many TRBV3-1 TGTGCCAGCAGCCGCCCCTCTGGGGCCAACGTCCTGACTTTC CASSRPSGANVLTF
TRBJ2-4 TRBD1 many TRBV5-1 TGCGCCAGCAGCTTGGTTGGGACAGGCAAAAACATTCAGTACTTC CASSLVGTGKNIQYF
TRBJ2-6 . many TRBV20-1 TGCAGTGCTAGAGTAACAGGCTCTGGGGCCAACGTCCTGACTTTC CSARVTGSGANVLTF
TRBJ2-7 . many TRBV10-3 TGTGCCATCAGTGAGTTGCCAGGGGAAGTTTACGAGCAGTACTTC CAISELPGEVYEQYF
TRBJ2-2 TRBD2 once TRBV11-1 TGTGCCAGCAGCTCCCAACCTAGCCGGGGGGCGAACACCGGGGAGCTGTTTTTT CASSSQPSRGANTGELFF
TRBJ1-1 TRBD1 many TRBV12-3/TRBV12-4 TGTGCCAGCAGCCTCTCCCCAGACAGGGTAGGAGAAGCTTTCTTT CASSLSPDRVGEAFF
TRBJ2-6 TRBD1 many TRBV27 TGTGCCAGCAGTTTACGGACAGGGTACGCCTCTGGGGCCAACGTCCTGACTTTC CASSLRTGYASGANVLTF